Here is one T cell receptor (beta chain) with its context. This entry belongs to a study of cytomegalovirus exposure and HLA in healthy donors. Primers: 60 Vbeta forward and 13 Jbeta reverse. Using immunoSEQ multiplex PCR, the repertoire was profiled, and TCRdb retains in-frame clones only, with some absent. This table has 75,000 to 100,000 clones, over 75% appearing once. The V end lost 8 bases, the J end lost 5 bases, and 16 bases lay between the germline ends. Germline V gene sequence: CDR1 SQVTM, CDR2 ANQGSEA. The CDR3 extends over 13 amino acids. The receptor was isolated from a middle-aged man in good health and CMV-seronegative. The chain employs TRBV29-1 and TRBJ2-1, with a tentative D call TRBD1 (6 bases). The source material was PBMCs. This chain's CDR3 is CSLYRTDNNEQFF. The DNA for the CDR3 is TGCAGCCTTTACCGGACAGATAACAATGAGCAGTTCTTC.